The clone carrying this T cell receptor beta chain came up a few times. Its antigen is unknown. The time point: persistent/refractory GD, antithyroid drugs over 5 years with positive TRAb. PBMC RNA was the source of the TCR library. These data belong to a study of regulatory T cells in long-lasting Graves disease. iRepertoire HTBI primers and Arm-PCR of CDR3 regions built TCR beta libraries. Each CDR3 protein gets one entry after TCRdb re-called the multiplex PCR reads with MiXCR. The table records about 470,000 distinct CDR3 sequences, under 25% of them present only once. Study-level findings and limits: TRBV28, TRBJ1-2 and TRBJ2-5 were segments that persistent disease favored.

The CDR3 is 13 amino acids. V lost 4 bases and J 0 bases, leaving 10 bases between the germline ends. Looked up from germline, CDR1 is SQVTM and CDR2 is ANQGSEA. The sample consisted of peripheral blood mononuclear cells (PBMCs), taken when the disease was refractory, from a patient treated with antithyroid drugs. The chain carries TRBV29-1 and TRBJ2-7, with D maybe TRBD1 (6 bases). The clonotype comes from a female donor with Graves disease. The CDR3 sequence: CSVVTGRSYEQYF. The CDR3 region has the DNA TGCAGCGTTGTAACAGGGCGCTCCTACGAGCAGTACTTC.